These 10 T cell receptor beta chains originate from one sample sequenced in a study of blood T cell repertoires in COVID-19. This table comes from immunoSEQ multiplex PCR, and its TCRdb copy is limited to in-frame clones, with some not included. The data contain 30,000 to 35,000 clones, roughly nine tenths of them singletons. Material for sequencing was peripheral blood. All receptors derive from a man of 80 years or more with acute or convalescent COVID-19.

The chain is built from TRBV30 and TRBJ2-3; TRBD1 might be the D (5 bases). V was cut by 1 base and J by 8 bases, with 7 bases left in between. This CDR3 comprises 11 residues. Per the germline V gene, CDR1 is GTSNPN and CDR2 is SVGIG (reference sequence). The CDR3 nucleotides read TGTGCCTGGAGTGCAAGGGGTACGCAGTATTTT. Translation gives CAWSARGTQYF. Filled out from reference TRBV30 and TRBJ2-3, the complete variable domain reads SQTIHQWPATLVQPVGSPLSLECTVEGTSNPNLYWYRQAAGRGLQLLFYSVGIGQISSEVPQNLSASRPQDRQFILSSKKLLLSDSGFYLCAWSARGTQYFGPGTRLTVL.

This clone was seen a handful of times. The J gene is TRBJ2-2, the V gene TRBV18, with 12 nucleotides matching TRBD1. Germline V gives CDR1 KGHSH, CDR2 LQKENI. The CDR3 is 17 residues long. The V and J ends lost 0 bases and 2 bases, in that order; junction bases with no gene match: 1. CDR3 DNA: TGTGCCAGCTCACCACCGGGGACAGGGGGCAACACCGGGGAGCTGTTTTTT. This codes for CASSPPGTGGNTGELFF.

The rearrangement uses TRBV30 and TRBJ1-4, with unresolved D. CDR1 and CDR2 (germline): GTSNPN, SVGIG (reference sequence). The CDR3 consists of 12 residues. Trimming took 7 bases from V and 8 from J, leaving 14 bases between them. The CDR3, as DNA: TGTGCCTACTCACAATTCAGGGAAAAACTGTTTTTT. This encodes CAYSQFREKLFF.

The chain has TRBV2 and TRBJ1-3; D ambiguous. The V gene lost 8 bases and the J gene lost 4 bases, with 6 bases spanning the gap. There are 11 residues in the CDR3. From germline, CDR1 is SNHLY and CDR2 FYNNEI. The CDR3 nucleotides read TGTGCCAGCGGTAGCGGAAACACCATATATTTT. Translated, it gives CASGSGNTIYF.

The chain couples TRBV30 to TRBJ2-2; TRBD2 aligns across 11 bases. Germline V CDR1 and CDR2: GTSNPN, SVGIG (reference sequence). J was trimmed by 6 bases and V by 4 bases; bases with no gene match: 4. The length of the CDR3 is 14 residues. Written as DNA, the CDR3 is TGTGCCTGGAAGGAACTAGCGGGAGCCGGGGAGCTGTTTTTT. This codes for CAWKELAGAGELFF.

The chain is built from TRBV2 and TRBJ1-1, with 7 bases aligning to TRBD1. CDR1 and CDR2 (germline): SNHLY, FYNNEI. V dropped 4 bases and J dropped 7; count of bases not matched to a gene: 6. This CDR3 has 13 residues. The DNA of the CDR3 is TGTGCCAGCAGTGTAAGGGGGCAGAGTGAAGCTTTCTTT. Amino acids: CASSVRGQSEAFF. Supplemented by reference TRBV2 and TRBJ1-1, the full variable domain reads EPEVTQTPSHQVTQMGQEVILRCVPISNHLYFYWYRQILGQKVEFLVSFYNNEISEKSEIFDDQFSVERPDGSNFTLKIRSTKLEDSAMYFCASSVRGQSEAFFGQGTRLTVV.

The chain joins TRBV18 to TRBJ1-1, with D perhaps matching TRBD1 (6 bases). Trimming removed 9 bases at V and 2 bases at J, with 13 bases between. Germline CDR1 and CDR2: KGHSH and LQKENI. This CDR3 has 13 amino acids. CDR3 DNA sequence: TGTGCCAGTTTCAGGGGCGGAAACACTGAAGCTTTCTTT. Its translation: CASFRGGNTEAFF.

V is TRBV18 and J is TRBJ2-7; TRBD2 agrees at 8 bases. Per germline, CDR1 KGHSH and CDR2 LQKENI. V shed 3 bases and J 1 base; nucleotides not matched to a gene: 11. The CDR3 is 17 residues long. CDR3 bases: TGTGCCAGCTCACCTTCCCCGTGGGCGGGAGGTTCCTACGAGCAGTACTTC. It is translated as CASSPSPWAGGSYEQYF. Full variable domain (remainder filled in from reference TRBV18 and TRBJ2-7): NAGVMQNPRHLVRRRGQEARLRCSPMKGHSHVYWYRQLPEEGLKFMVYLQKENIIDESGMPKERFSAEFPKEGPSILRIQQVVRGDSAAYFCASSPSPWAGGSYEQYFGPGTRLTVT.

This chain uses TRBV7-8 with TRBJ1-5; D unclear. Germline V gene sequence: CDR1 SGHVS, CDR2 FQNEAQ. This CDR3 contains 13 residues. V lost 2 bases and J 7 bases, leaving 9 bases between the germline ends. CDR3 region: CASSLPGGQPQHF. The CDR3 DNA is TGTGCCAGCAGCTTACCGGGTGGGCAGCCCCAGCATTTT.

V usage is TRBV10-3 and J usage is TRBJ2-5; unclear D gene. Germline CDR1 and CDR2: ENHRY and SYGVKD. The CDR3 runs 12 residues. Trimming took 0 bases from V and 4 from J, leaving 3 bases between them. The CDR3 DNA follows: TGTGCCATCAGTGAGTCGCGAGAGACCCAGTACTTC. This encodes CAISESRETQYF.